A few counts support the clone carrying this TCR beta chain. Its specificity is not known. Researchers used the Oncomine TCR Beta short-read assay to sequence DNA from cultured CD4+ T cells. The authors extracted genomic DNA from cultured CD4+ T cells. TCRdb re-called the PCR reads through MiXCR, storing one row per CDR3 protein. The sample holds 15,000 to 20,000 distinct CDR3 sequences, about 40% seen once. These data originate in a study of vaccination and CD4 T cells after COVID-19. Study as a whole: Stimulation used overlapping spike peptides from SARS-CoV-2, HCoV-NL63, HCoV-OC43 and HCoV-229E. Controls had a CEFX pool, an HIV-1 Nef pool, or no peptide added.

Trimming took 6 bases from V and 2 from J, leaving 12 bases between them. This CDR3 is 14 amino acids long. As to treatment: roughly ten-day PBMC culture with coronavirus spike peptide pools or control peptides (ViraFEST assay). This sequence originates from a human donor who had recovered from COVID-19. The rearrangement links TRBV12-3 or TRBV12-4 to TRBJ2-3, with D possibly TRBD1 on 6 matching bases. Sequenced: CD4+ T cells from blood, cultured in vitro. CDR3 residues: CASRQRGSTDTQYF. DNA of the CDR3: TGTGCCAGCAGGCAAAGGGGGTCCACAGATACGCAGTATTTT.